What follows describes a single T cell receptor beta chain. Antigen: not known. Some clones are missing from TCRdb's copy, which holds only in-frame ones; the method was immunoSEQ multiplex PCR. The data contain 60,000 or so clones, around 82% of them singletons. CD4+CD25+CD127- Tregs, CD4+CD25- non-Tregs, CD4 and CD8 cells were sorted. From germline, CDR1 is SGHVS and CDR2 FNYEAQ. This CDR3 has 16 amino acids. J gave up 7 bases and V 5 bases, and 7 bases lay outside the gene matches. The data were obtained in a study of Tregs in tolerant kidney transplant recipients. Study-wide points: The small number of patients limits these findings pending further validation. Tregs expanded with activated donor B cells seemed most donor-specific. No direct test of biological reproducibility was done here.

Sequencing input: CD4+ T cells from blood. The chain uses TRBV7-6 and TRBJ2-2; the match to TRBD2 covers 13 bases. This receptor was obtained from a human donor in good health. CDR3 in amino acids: CASSARLAGGIGELFF. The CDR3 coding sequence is TGTGCCAGCAGCGCCCGACTAGCGGGAGGAATCGGGGAGCTGTTTTTT.